These T cell receptor beta chains were read from a single sample in a study of blood T cell repertoires in COVID-19. Assay used: immunoSEQ multiplex PCR; TCRdb lists only in-frame clones, some missing. Of about 230,000 clones in the sample, almost 90% were seen once. Source material: peripheral blood. The source of these receptors is a woman between 55 and 75 years old with acute or convalescent COVID-19. The CDR3 runs from the conserved cysteine through the conserved F or W. Fields, in order: D gene, J gene, V gene, CDR3 protein, CDR3 DNA. The D gene is left open where the match is weak.

TRBD2,TRBJ2-3,TRBV19,CATGLAGVITGTDTQYF,TGTGCCACGGGACTAGCGGGAGTCATCACTGGGACAGATACGCAGTATTTT
-,TRBJ2-7,TRBV18,CASSPGLSYEQYF,TGTGCCAGCTCACCGGGACTTTCCTACGAGCAGTACTTC
TRBD1,TRBJ2-5,TRBV3-1/TRBV3-2,CASLRDRKETQYF,TGTGCCAGCCTCCGGGACAGGAAAGAGACCCAGTACTTC
TRBD1,TRBJ1-2,TRBV2,CASSEVDRDGYGYTF,TGTGCCAGCAGTGAGGTGGACAGGGACGGCTATGGCTACACCTTC
TRBD2,TRBJ2-4,TRBV19,CASSMGTRGFIQYF,TGTGCCAGTAGTATGGGAACGCGGGGGTTCATTCAGTACTTC
-,TRBJ2-5,TRBV2,CASSVNGRVETQYF,TGTGCCAGCAGTGTTAATGGCAGGGTAGAGACCCAGTACTTC
TRBD1,TRBJ1-1,TRBV19,CASRTDRARAEAFF,TGTGCCAGTAGGACGGACAGGGCGAGGGCTGAAGCTTTCTTT
-,TRBJ1-5,TRBV2,CASRGDTPNQPQHF,TGTGCCAGCAGGGGGGACACTCCCAATCAGCCCCAGCATTTT
-,TRBJ2-3,TRBV7-3,CASSPLPRGTDTQYF,TGTGCCAGCAGCCCCCTTCCTCGGGGCACAGATACGCAGTATTTT
TRBD1,TRBJ2-1,TRBV6-4,CASSEQGAGKNEQFF,TGTGCCAGCAGTGAGCAGGGGGCTGGGAAGAATGAGCAGTTCTTC